This T cell receptor beta chain was found in a study of blood T cells in healthy people across ages. Turning to the study itself: Template switching retrieved approximately one barcoded beta molecule for each two T cells. Whole-study findings and limits: Roughly linear declines in TCR beta diversity per million T cells occurred with age.

This clonotype came up a few times. The antigen is unknown. PCR was performed a second time for about 7 to 12 cycles using a sample-barcoded 5' primer and a J-beta primer mix. Per-sample output comprised a minimum of 2.5 million paired-end reads containing CDR3. MiXCR, applied by TCRdb to the 5' RACE reads, yields one record per CDR3 protein. The table has fewer than 2,000,000 distinct CDR3 sequences, about 39% seen once. For every donor, a draw yielded around 10 milliliters of peripheral blood. CDR3 length equals 15 residues. V was clipped by 2 bases and J by 9 bases; unmatched bases: 6. Germline V gene sequence: CDR1 MGHRA, CDR2 YSYEKL.

Sequencing was done on a sample of blood. This chain links TRBV4-1 with TRBJ2-1; 11 bases fit TRBD2. The clonotype comes from a human donor in good health. CDR3 sequence reads: CASSQRLAGTFEQFF. In DNA, the CDR3 is TGCGCCAGCAGCCAAAGACTAGCGGGGACGTTTGAGCAGTTCTTC.